The 30 T cell receptor beta chains given below trace back to one sample, sequenced in a study of T cells in tumors after PD-1 blockade. Only in-frame clones appear in the TCRdb table, and some are missing; sequencing was by immunoSEQ multiplex PCR. The table lists tens of thousands of clones, around 72% of them singletons, with approximately 40% in the top ten. Specimen: PBMCs, collected after anti-PD-1 treatment. Receptors were obtained from a human donor with basal cell carcinoma.

J is TRBJ1-1 and V is TRBV28, with D unclear. V was clipped by 1 base and J by 6 bases, with 6 bases between them. CDR1 is MDHEN and CDR2 is SYDVKM in the germline V gene. The CDR3 has 12 residues. CDR3 protein: CASSLLVAEAFF. In nucleotides, the CDR3 is TGTGCCAGCAGTTTATTGGTGGCTGAAGCTTTCTTT.

This chain uses TRBV6-5 with TRBJ1-2; a weak D match, TRBD1 (6 bases). This CDR3 spans 15 amino acids. From germline, CDR1 is MNHEY and CDR2 SVGAGI. The ends were cut back, 7 bases at V and 4 bases at J, with 19 bases in the middle. The CDR3 coding sequence is TGTGCCAGCAACCCCGGGGGCGGGGCCGCCTATGGCTACACCTTC. Its protein is CASNPGGGAAYGYTF.

The V and J genes are TRBV19 and TRBJ2-3; D remains ambiguous. V lost 2 bases and J 4 bases, leaving 13 bases between the germline ends. The CDR3 has 15 amino acids. Germline loops: CDR1 LNHDA, CDR2 SQIVND (reference sequence). The CDR3 sequence is CASSIRGKVADTQYF. CDR3 nucleotides: TGTGCCAGTAGTATACGCGGAAAAGTTGCAGATACGCAGTATTTT.

This clone was found once. The chain joins TRBV28 to TRBJ2-7, with 8 nucleotides matching TRBD1. This CDR3 region has 15 residues. The germline gives CDR1 MDHEN, CDR2 SYDVKM. V trimming: 6 bases; J trimming: 5 bases; junction bases outside the gene matches: 12. CDR3 sequence (DNA): TGTGCCAGCAGCCCTCAAGGACAGGGTATCAACGAGCAGTACTTC. It translates to CASSPQGQGINEQYF. Based on the CDR3 plus reference TRBV28 and TRBJ2-7, the full variable domain is DVKVTQSSRYLVKRTGEKVFLECVQDMDHENMFWYRQDPGLGLRLIYFSYDVKMKEKGDIPEGYSVSREKKERFSLILESASTNQTSMYLCASSPQGQGINEQYFGPGTRLTVT.

This clone was detected a few times. The rearrangement joins TRBV21-1 to TRBJ1-5; the table's D call of TRBD1 was not tested on the DNA. TRBV21-1 is tagged as a pseudogene. The CDR3 runs 12 residues. CDR3 loop: CASSKTVQPQHF. In nucleotides, the CDR3 is TGTGCCAGCAGCAAAACAGTTCAGCCCCAGCATTTT.

The CDR3 region is CASSIGGRARNEQFF. The CDR3 coding sequence is TGTGCCAGTAGTATTGGCGGGAGGGCCCGGAATGAGCAGTTCTTC. This chain joins TRBV19 and TRBJ2-1; 9 positions match TRBD2. The germline V gene encodes CDR1 LNHDA and CDR2 SQIVND (reference sequence). The CDR3 is made up of 15 amino acids. V dropped 3 bases and J dropped 7; count of bases not matched to a gene: 7.

This clone was found once. The chain joins TRBV4-2 to TRBJ2-7; 10 bases line up with TRBD1. V was clipped by 6 bases and J by 3 bases; unmatched bases: 5. The CDR3 covers 14 residues. In germline, CDR1 is LGHNA, CDR2 YNFKEQ. CDR3 DNA sequence: TGTGCCAGCAGTAAAGACAGGGGGCGCTACGAGCAGTACTTC. Its translation: CASSKDRGRYEQYF.

The rearrangement links TRBV5-6 to TRBJ1-5; 8 positions match TRBD1. This CDR3 spans 16 amino acids. Germline CDR1 SGHDT, CDR2 YYEEEE. Trimming at V came to 2 bases and at J to 0 bases, leaving 4 bases not matched to a gene. CDR3 in amino acids: CASSLTGTGSNQPQHF. The DNA of the CDR3 is TGTGCCAGCAGCTTAACCGGGACAGGTAGCAATCAGCCCCAGCATTTT.

A single count supports this clone. This chain uses TRBV5-5 with TRBJ2-7, with D unresolved. Germline values: CDR1 SGHKS, CDR2 YYEKEE (reference sequence). CDR3 length: 13 residues. V lost 1 base, J lost 1 base, and 6 bases lay in between. The CDR3 sequence: CASSLPSSYEQYF. CDR3 sequence (DNA): TGTGCCAGCAGCTTGCCCAGTTCCTACGAGCAGTACTTC. The full variable domain, rest sourced from reference TRBV5-5 and TRBJ2-7, is DAGVTQSPTHLIKTRGQQVTLRCSPISGHKSVSWYQQVLGQGPQFIFQYYEKEERGRGNFPDRFSARQFPNYSSELNVNALLLGDSALYLCASSLPSSYEQYFGPGTRLTVT.

The chain is built from TRBV19 and TRBJ1-2; D uncertain. Germline values: CDR1 LNHDA, CDR2 SQIVND (reference sequence). This CDR3 comprises 13 residues. The germline V and J ends were trimmed by 5 bases and 1 base, with 8 bases remaining between them. CDR3 in amino acids: CASSPSFNYGYTF. As DNA, the CDR3 is TGTGCCAGTAGTCCATCATTTAACTATGGCTACACCTTC.

This clone was counted once. The chain is built from TRBV6-5 and TRBJ2-7; 8 bases fit TRBD2. V dropped 8 bases and J dropped 2; count of bases not matched to a gene: 11. This CDR3 has 15 amino acids. Germline lookup yields CDR1 MNHEY and CDR2 SVGAGI. The CDR3 DNA is TGTGCCAGCGAATCCGCCGGGGGGGGAACCTACGAGCAGTACTTC. It yields the protein CASESAGGGTYEQYF.

V and J are TRBV7-3 and TRBJ2-1, with TRBD2 matching over 9 bases. The J segment lost 9 bases and the V segment lost 0 bases, leaving 3 bases of the junction unmatched. CDR1 and CDR2 (germline): SGHTA, FQGTGA. The CDR3 has 14 residues. In DNA form, the CDR3 reads TGTGCCAGCAGCTTAACGGGGACTAGCATTGAGCAGTTCTTC. Protein: CASSLTGTSIEQFF.

This clone appeared many times. This rearrangement joins TRBV15 to TRBJ1-2; D possibly corresponds to TRBD1 (6 bases). This CDR3 has 13 residues. The germline gives CDR1 LNHNV, CDR2 YYDKDF (reference sequence). V was pared by 0 bases and J by 7 bases, with 9 bases between. CDR3 amino acids: CATSRDGGFGYTF. CDR3 nucleotides: TGTGCCACCAGCAGAGATGGGGGCTTTGGCTACACCTTC.

The chain has TRBV28 and TRBJ2-1, with D possibly matching TRBD2 (6 bases). This CDR3 is 15 amino acids long. Germline CDR1 MDHEN, CDR2 SYDVKM. V gave up 3 bases and J gave up 5 bases, with 14 bases separating them. The CDR3 DNA reads TGTGCCAGCAGTTTGGATGGGAGGAAGGACAATGAGCAGTTCTTC. Amino acids: CASSLDGRKDNEQFF.

V usage is TRBV10-3 and J usage is TRBJ2-7; maybe TRBD1 (6 bases). There are 14 residues in the CDR3. Germline loops: CDR1 ENHRY, CDR2 SYGVKD. Trimming pared 6 bases from V and 3 bases from J, leaving 15 bases between. The CDR3 reads CAIRDGTSYYEQYF. The CDR3 DNA reads as TGTGCCATCAGGGACGGGACAAGTTACTACGAGCAGTACTTC.

DNA for the CDR3: TGTGCCACCAGTGACCCGAAGCGCTATGAGCAGTTCTTC. This gives the protein CATSDPKRYEQFF. The chain couples TRBV24-1 to TRBJ2-1; unclear D gene. The germline V gene encodes CDR1 KGHDR and CDR2 SFDVKD. Deletions cut 4 bases from V and 8 bases from J, with 11 bases between. The CDR3 runs 13 residues.

The rearrangement links TRBV28 to TRBJ2-7, with D possibly being TRBD2 (6 bases). This CDR3 region has 14 residues. Germline V lookup: CDR1 MDHEN, CDR2 SYDVKM. V was trimmed by 5 bases and J by 2 bases, leaving 13 bases between them. The CDR3 DNA is TGTGCCAGCAGTCCCGGGACTGAAACCTACGAGCAGTACTTC. Its translation is CASSPGTETYEQYF.

This sequence joins TRBV25-1 and TRBJ2-7, with 11 bases aligning to TRBD1. The CDR3 totals 16 residues. The V segment lost 6 bases and the J segment 4 bases; nucleotides outside the gene matches: 11. In germline, CDR1 is MGHDK, CDR2 SYGVNS. The CDR3 nucleotides read TGTGCCAGCAGAGGGGGGACAGGGGGTACATGGTACGAGCAGTACTTC. This sequence encodes CASRGGTGGTWYEQYF.

A remark on this clone: A far bigger clonotype differs at one base, so this is likely a read error. At the DNA level, this CDR3 is encoded by other sequences in the same sample as well. The J gene is TRBJ1-1, the V gene TRBV7-8, with 8 bases that match TRBD1. This CDR3 contains 14 residues. Looked up from germline, CDR1 is SGHVS and CDR2 is FQNEAQ. The V gene end was trimmed by 5 bases and the J gene end by 1 base; junction bases not matched to a gene: 3. In DNA, the CDR3 is TGTGCCAGCAGCCTCGGGACAGGGAACACTGAAGCTTTCTTT. Translation: CASSLGTGNTEAFF.

The rearrangement links TRBV5-1 to TRBJ2-7; 9 nucleotides align to TRBD1. The CDR3 runs to 15 residues. Germline V gene lookup returns CDR1 SGHRS and CDR2 YFSETQ. Losses at the gene ends were 0 bases for V and 2 bases for J; bases not matched to a gene: 3. For the CDR3, the DNA is TGCGCCAGCAGCTTGGGGGACAGGGTGGCCTACGAGCAGTACTTC. It specifies CASSLGDRVAYEQYF.

This chain links TRBV29-1 with TRBJ2-3, with a weak D call TRBD2 (5 bases). The CDR3 covers 14 residues. The V and J ends lost 4 bases and 0 bases respectively, with 11 bases between them. The germline CDR1 and CDR2 sequences are SQVTM and ANQGSEA. CDR3 amino acids: CSVVSGTSTDTQYF. The CDR3 coding sequence is TGCAGCGTTGTAAGCGGAACTAGCACAGATACGCAGTATTTT.

This chain joins TRBV6-6 and TRBJ2-7, with D possibly TRBD1 on 6 matching bases. The CDR3 length is 14 residues. V lost 8 bases, J lost 0 bases, and 14 bases lay in between. Germline loops: CDR1 MNHNY, CDR2 SVGAGI (reference sequence). CDR3 sequence reads: CASSNTGNSYEQYF. The CDR3 DNA is TGTGCCAGCTCTAATACAGGGAACTCCTACGAGCAGTACTTC.

The chain recombines TRBV9 with TRBJ2-1; D unresolved. Deletions cut 3 bases from V and 8 bases from J, with 9 bases between. The CDR3 extends over 12 amino acids. CDR1 and CDR2 (germline): SGDLS, YYNGEE. CDR3 amino acids: CASSGLSDEQFF. Here the CDR3 DNA reads TGTGCCAGCAGCGGCCTTAGTGATGAGCAGTTCTTC.

This sequence joins TRBV5-1 and TRBJ2-1; D perhaps matches TRBD2 (6 bases). V lost 4 bases and J lost 3, with 14 bases in between. The CDR3 spans 15 residues. CDR1 and CDR2 (germline): SGHRS, YFSETQ. DNA for the CDR3: TGCGCCAGCAGCCTCGGGACTCCAATCTACAATGAGCAGTTCTTC. Its translation is CASSLGTPIYNEQFF.

The V gene is TRBV19, the J gene TRBJ2-2; possible D gene TRBD1, 6 bases. Germline V lookup: CDR1 LNHDA, CDR2 SQIVND (reference sequence). Trimming removed 4 bases at V and 2 bases at J, with 14 bases between. This CDR3 comprises 16 residues. The CDR3 nucleotides read TGTGCCAGTAGTACGCCCCCGACAGGAAACACCGGGGAGCTGTTTTTT. Protein sequence: CASSTPPTGNTGELFF.

The chain links TRBV7-8 to TRBJ1-2; D may be TRBD1 (5 bases). The CDR3 is 13 amino acids. V was clipped by 5 bases and J by 4 bases, with 11 bases between them. Germline V gene lookup returns CDR1 SGHVS and CDR2 FQNEAQ. This CDR3 is CASSDSRVYGYTF. The CDR3 coding sequence is TGTGCCAGCAGCGACTCCAGGGTCTATGGCTACACCTTC.

The CDR3 here is CASSSGPADTQYF. For the CDR3, the DNA is TGTGCCAGCAGCTCTGGACCCGCGGATACGCAGTATTTT. The chain carries TRBV4-2 and TRBJ2-3; no definite D call. The CDR3 length is 13 residues. Germline lookup yields CDR1 LGHNA and CDR2 YNFKEQ. V lost 5 bases, J lost 6 bases, and 12 bases lay in between.

The chain joins TRBV2 to TRBJ1-5, with D possibly matching TRBD1 (5 bases). The CDR3 consists of 14 residues. Trimming left V 3 bases short and J 3 bases short, with 9 bases between. CDR1 and CDR2 (germline): SNHLY, FYNNEI. The CDR3 coding sequence is TGTGCCAGCAGTGATAGGGGATACAATCAGCCCCAGCATTTT. Protein: CASSDRGYNQPQHF.

J is TRBJ1-1 and V is TRBV7-2, with D perhaps TRBD1 (5 bases). V lost 1 base and J lost 6, with 15 bases in between. Germline V gene lookup returns CDR1 SGHTA and CDR2 FQGNSA. The CDR3 runs to 15 residues. Here the CDR3 DNA reads TGTGCCAGCAGCTTAGGTCTCGGGGGGTTCGCTGAAGCTTTCTTT. Its protein is CASSLGLGGFAEAFF.

In its sample, this clone was seen once. The chain couples TRBV4-1 to TRBJ1-4; 8 nucleotides agree with TRBD1. The CDR3 extends over 15 amino acids. From germline, CDR1 is MGHRA and CDR2 YSYEKL. J gave up 5 bases and V 4 bases, and 6 bases lay outside the gene matches. CDR3 DNA sequence: TGCGCCAGCAGCCTATCGGACAGGGTAAATGAAAAACTGTTTTTT. It yields the protein CASSLSDRVNEKLFF.